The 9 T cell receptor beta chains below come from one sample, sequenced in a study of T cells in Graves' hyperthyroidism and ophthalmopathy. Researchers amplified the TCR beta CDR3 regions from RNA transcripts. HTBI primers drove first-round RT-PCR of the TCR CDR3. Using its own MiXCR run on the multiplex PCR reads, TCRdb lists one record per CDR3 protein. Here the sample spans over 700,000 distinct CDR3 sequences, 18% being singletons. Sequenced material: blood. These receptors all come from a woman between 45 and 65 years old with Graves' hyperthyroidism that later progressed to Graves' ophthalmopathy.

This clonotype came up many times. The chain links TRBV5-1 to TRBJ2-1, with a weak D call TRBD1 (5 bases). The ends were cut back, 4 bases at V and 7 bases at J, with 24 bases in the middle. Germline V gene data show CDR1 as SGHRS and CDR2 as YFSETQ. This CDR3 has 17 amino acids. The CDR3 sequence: CASSRPQGFEHNNEQFF. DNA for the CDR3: TGCGCCAGCAGCCGACCCCAGGGTTTTGAGCACAATAATGAGCAGTTCTTC. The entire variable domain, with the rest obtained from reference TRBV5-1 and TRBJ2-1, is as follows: KAGVTQTPRYLIKTRGQQVTLSCSPISGHRSVSWYQQTPGQGLQFLFEYFSETQRNKGNFPGRFSGRQFSNSRSEMNVSTLELGDSALYLCASSRPQGFEHNNEQFFGPGTRLTVL.

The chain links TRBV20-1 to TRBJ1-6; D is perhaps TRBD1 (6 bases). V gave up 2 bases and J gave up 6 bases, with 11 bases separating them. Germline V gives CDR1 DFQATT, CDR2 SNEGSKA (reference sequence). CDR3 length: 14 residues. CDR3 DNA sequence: TGCAGTGCTAGACGGGGGGCGCGTAATTCACCCCTCCACTTT. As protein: CSARRGARNSPLHF.

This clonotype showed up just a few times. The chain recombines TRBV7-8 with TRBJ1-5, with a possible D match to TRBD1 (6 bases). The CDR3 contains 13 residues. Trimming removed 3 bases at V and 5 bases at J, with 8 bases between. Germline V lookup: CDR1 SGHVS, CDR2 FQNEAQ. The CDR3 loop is CASSFRTDQPQHF. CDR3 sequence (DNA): TGTGCCAGCAGCTTCCGGACAGATCAGCCCCAGCATTTT.

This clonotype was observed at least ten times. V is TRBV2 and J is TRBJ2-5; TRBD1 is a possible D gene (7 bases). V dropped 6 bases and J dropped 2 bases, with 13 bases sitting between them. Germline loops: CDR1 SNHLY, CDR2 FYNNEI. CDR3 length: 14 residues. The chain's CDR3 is CASSGGTDQETQYF. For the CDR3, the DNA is TGTGCCAGCAGCGGCGGGACAGATCAAGAGACCCAGTACTTC.

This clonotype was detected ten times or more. Written as DNA, the CDR3 is TGTGCCAGCAGTTTTTTTCTTAGAGGTGTCGCGGCTGAAGCTTTCTTT. This translates into CASSFFLRGVAAEAFF. The V and J genes are TRBV12-3 or TRBV12-4 and TRBJ1-1; D uncertain. The CDR3 sequence is 16 residues long. Trimming left V 3 bases short and J 6 bases short, with 20 bases between.

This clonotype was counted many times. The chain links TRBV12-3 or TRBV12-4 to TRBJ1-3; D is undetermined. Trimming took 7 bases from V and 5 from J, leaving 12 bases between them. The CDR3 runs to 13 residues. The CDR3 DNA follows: TGTGCCAGCATCTGGGGTAGTCGAAACACCATATATTTT. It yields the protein CASIWGSRNTIYF.

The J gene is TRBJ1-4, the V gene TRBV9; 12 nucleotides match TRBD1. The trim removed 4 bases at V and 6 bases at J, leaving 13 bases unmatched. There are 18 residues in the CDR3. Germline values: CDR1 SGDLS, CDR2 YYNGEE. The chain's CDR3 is CASSPRSRDRGRDEKLFF. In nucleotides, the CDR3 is TGTGCCAGCAGCCCTCGGTCCCGGGACAGGGGGCGGGATGAAAAACTGTTTTTT.

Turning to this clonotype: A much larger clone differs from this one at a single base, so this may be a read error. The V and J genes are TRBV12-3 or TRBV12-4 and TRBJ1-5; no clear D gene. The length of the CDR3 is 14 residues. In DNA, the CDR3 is TGTGCCCGCAGCTTAGTAGGTCAGGCGGGGCCCCAGCATTTT. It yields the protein CARSLVGQAGPQHF.

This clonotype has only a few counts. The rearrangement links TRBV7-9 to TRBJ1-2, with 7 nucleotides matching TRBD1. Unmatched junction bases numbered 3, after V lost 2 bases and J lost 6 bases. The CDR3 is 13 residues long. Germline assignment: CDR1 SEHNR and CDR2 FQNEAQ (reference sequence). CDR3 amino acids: CASSLRTGHGYTF. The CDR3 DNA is TGTGCCAGCAGCTTAAGGACAGGACATGGCTACACCTTC.